Listed here are 8 T cell receptor beta chains from one sample, sequenced in a study of CD8 T cells in ankylosing spondylitis. A single record per CDR3 protein comes from TCRdb applying MiXCR to the 5' RACE reads. Seen here are around 150,000 distinct CDR3 sequences, around 32% observed once, and the top ten hold 6%. The specimen sequenced was synovial fluid, either unsorted or a sorted T cell fraction (not recorded which). These receptors were obtained from a male donor with ankylosing spondylitis.

This clonotype was recorded a few times. V gene TRBV20-1 combines with J gene TRBJ2-7, with 11 bases aligning to TRBD2. CDR1 and CDR2 (germline): DFQATT, SNEGSKA (reference sequence). CDR3 size: 13 residues. V gave up 5 bases and J gave up 4 bases; unmatched junction bases: 4. The CDR3 coding sequence is TGCAGTGCTCCTACTAGCGGGGGTTACGAGCAGTACTTC. This sequence encodes CSAPTSGGYEQYF.

This clonotype was counted a few times. V and J are TRBV2 and TRBJ2-7, with D possibly TRBD1 on 6 matching bases. The CDR3 length is 15 residues. Trimming pared 5 bases from V and 1 base from J, leaving 15 bases between. CDR1 is SNHLY, CDR2 FYNNEI, per germline. As DNA, the CDR3 is TGTGCCAGCAGTCCTGACAGGATTTCATCCTACGAGCAGTACTTC. Its protein is CASSPDRISSYEQYF.

This clonotype has a handful of counts. CDR3 in DNA: TGTGCCAGCAGCCAAAAGCGGGACTACGAGCAGTACTTC. This sequence encodes CASSQKRDYEQYF. The gene calls are TRBV3-1 and TRBJ2-7; 7 bases are a match to TRBD2. There are 13 residues in the CDR3. Per germline, CDR1 LGHDT and CDR2 YNNKEL (reference sequence). J lost 3 bases, V lost 2 bases, and 1 base had no gene match.

This clonotype was counted ten times or more. The J gene is TRBJ1-6, the V gene TRBV7-2, with 7 bases matching TRBD1. V lost 7 bases, J lost 8 bases, and 11 bases stayed unmatched. This CDR3 is 15 amino acids long. Per germline, CDR1 SGHTA and CDR2 FQGNSA. CDR3 amino acids: CASNSRGQLYSPLHF. As DNA, the CDR3 is TGTGCCAGCAACTCTAGGGGGCAGTTGTATTCACCCCTCCACTTT.

This clonotype was detected ten times or more. The V call is TRBV7-9, the J call TRBJ2-1, with D tentatively TRBD1 or TRBD2 (6 bases each). CDR3 length equals 15 residues. The germline gives CDR1 SEHNR, CDR2 FQNEAQ (reference sequence). V shed 1 base and J shed 9 bases, with 16 bases lying between them. This CDR3 is CASSLGERGRGEQFF. Here the CDR3 DNA reads TGTGCCAGCAGCTTAGGGGAACGGGGGCGGGGTGAGCAGTTCTTC.

The rearrangement uses TRBV14 and TRBJ2-4; 8 bases align to TRBD1. J lost 7 bases, V lost 1 base, and 6 bases had no gene match. Germline CDR1 is SGHDN and CDR2 is FVKESK. This CDR3 region has 15 residues. The CDR3 here is CASSQVAGGGNIQYF. The CDR3 nucleotides are TGTGCCAGCAGCCAAGTAGCAGGGGGCGGTAACATTCAGTACTTC. Complete variable domain (other parts from reference TRBV14 and TRBJ2-4): EAGVTQFPSHSVIEKGQTVTLRCDPISGHDNLYWYRRVMGKEIKFLLHFVKESKQDESGMPNNRFLAERTGGTYSTLKVQPAELEDSGVYFCASSQVAGGGNIQYFGAGTRLSVL.

This clonotype came up once. The V gene is TRBV5-1, the J gene TRBJ2-3, with D perhaps TRBD1 or TRBD2 (6 bases each). Per the germline V gene, CDR1 is SGHRS and CDR2 is YFSETQ. The CDR3 loop spans 14 amino acids. V was cut by 4 bases and J by 4 bases, with 13 bases left in between. The chain's CDR3 is CASSLGGPADTQYF. The CDR3 DNA reads TGCGCCAGCAGCCTTGGGGGGCCCGCAGATACGCAGTATTTT.

There are a few counts of this clonotype. The chain joins TRBV24-1 to TRBJ2-1, with 12 bases identical to TRBD2. The CDR3 spans 18 residues. Germline V gives CDR1 KGHDR, CDR2 SFDVKD. Trimming took 6 bases from V and 0 from J; bases not matched to a gene: 8. CDR3 DNA sequence: TGTGCCACCAGTCCGGGACTAGCGGGCCTACACTCCTACAATGAGCAGTTCTTC. It encodes CATSPGLAGLHSYNEQFF.